One and the same sample provided the 20 T cell receptor beta chains below, sequenced in a study of cytomegalovirus exposure and HLA in healthy donors. TCRdb keeps only in-frame clones here, not all; method: immunoSEQ multiplex PCR. The table records some 230,000 clones, just over 90% of them present only once. Sequencing input: PBMCs. The receptors stem from a woman younger than 35 in good health and CMV-seronegative.

V gene TRBV2 combines with J gene TRBJ1-1, with D perhaps matching TRBD1 (5 bases). The CDR3 spans 15 residues. With 6 bases removed from V and 6 bases from J, the gap between germline ends came to 20 bases. The germline gives CDR1 SNHLY, CDR2 FYNNEI. DNA for the CDR3: TGTGCCAGCAGGGGCCCAGAGGGACTAGGCGCTGAAGCTTTCTTT. Translation: CASRGPEGLGAEAFF.

DNA of the CDR3: TGCGCCAGCAGCCAAGGGACAGCTGAAGCTTTCTTT. Its translation is CASSQGTAEAFF. The V call is TRBV5-1, the J call TRBJ1-1; 7 nucleotides line up with TRBD1. CDR3 size: 12 residues. CDR1 is SGHRS, CDR2 YFSETQ, per germline. The ends lost 4 bases at V and 6 bases at J; junction bases unmatched: 3.

This clone has only one observation. The chain carries TRBV18 and TRBJ2-5; the D gene is possibly TRBD1 (6 bases). The J call may not be correct, given that the DNA end is closer to TRBJ2-7. CDR1 and CDR2 (germline): KGHSH, LQKENI. The CDR3 contains 12 residues. The CDR3 DNA sequence: TGTGCCAGCTCGACAGGAACCTACGAGCAGTACTTC. This gives the protein CASSTGTYEQYF.

The CDR3 DNA follows: TGTGCCAGCAGTGACCTAGCGGGAGCTACCGGGGAGCTGTTTTTT. Amino acids: CASSDLAGATGELFF. The chain recombines TRBV6-4 with TRBJ2-2, with 10 bases lining up with TRBD2. The CDR3 runs to 15 residues. CDR1 and CDR2 (germline): MRHNA, SNTAGT. With V trimmed by 2 bases and J by 5 bases, 2 bases remained unmatched.

The rearrangement uses TRBV29-1 and TRBJ2-7, with D possibly being TRBD2 (6 bases). This CDR3 has 12 amino acids. Germline V gene data show CDR1 as SQVTM and CDR2 as ANQGSEA. With 7 bases removed from V and 3 bases from J, the gap between germline ends came to 13 bases. The chain's CDR3 is CSANRENYEQYF. CDR3 sequence (DNA): TGCAGCGCTAACCGGGAGAACTACGAGCAGTACTTC.

The gene calls are TRBV28 and TRBJ2-2, with TRBD2 identical over 11 bases. The length of the CDR3 is 17 residues. Germline CDR1 and CDR2: MDHEN and SYDVKM. J lost 3 bases, V lost 4 bases, and 7 bases had no gene match. The DNA of the CDR3 is TGTGCCAGCAGTTCCCCGGGACTAGCGGCATACACCGGGGAGCTGTTTTTT. Encoded protein: CASSSPGLAAYTGELFF.

The genes are TRBV6-5 and TRBJ1-6; possible D gene TRBD1, 6 bases. The CDR3 runs to 14 residues. Germline CDR1 MNHEY, CDR2 SVGAGI. Trimming left V 6 bases short and J 8 bases short, with 14 bases between. Here the CDR3 reads CASSPTGSHSPLHF. The CDR3 DNA reads as TGTGCCAGCAGCCCTACAGGGAGTCATTCACCCCTCCACTTT.

The rearrangement links TRBV11-1 to TRBJ1-1; D gene uncertain. V lost 0 bases, J lost 3 bases, and 8 bases lay in between. The CDR3 runs to 14 residues. Germline loops: CDR1 SGHAT, CDR2 FQDESV (reference sequence). DNA of the CDR3: TGTGCCAGCAGCTTAGCCCCCACGGACACTGAAGCTTTCTTT. Translation: CASSLAPTDTEAFF.

The chain links TRBV4-1 to TRBJ2-1; 7 positions match TRBD2. CDR1 and CDR2 (germline): MGHRA, YSYEKL. The trim removed 1 base at V and 9 bases at J, leaving 0 bases unmatched. CDR3 size: 12 residues. DNA of the CDR3: TGCGCCAGCAGCCAAGCGGGGGGTGAGCAGTTCTTC. Encoded protein: CASSQAGGEQFF.

The chain is built from TRBV5-1 and TRBJ2-5; 15 bases agree with TRBD2. CDR1 is SGHRS, CDR2 YFSETQ, per germline. The trim removed 4 bases at V and 1 base at J, leaving 5 bases unmatched. This CDR3 has 17 amino acids. The DNA for the CDR3 is TGCGCCAGCAGCATTGGGACTAGCGGGAGGAGCCAAGAGACCCAGTACTTC. It specifies CASSIGTSGRSQETQYF.

This chain uses TRBV9 with TRBJ2-2; D might be TRBD1 (5 bases). Trimming removed 0 bases at V and 2 bases at J, with 8 bases between. CDR1 is SGDLS and CDR2 is YYNGEE in the germline V gene. The CDR3 covers 15 residues. The CDR3 DNA reads as TGTGCCAGCAGCGTAGGGGGCAGCAACACCGGGGAGCTGTTTTTT. Translated, it gives CASSVGGSNTGELFF.

This chain uses TRBV28 with TRBJ2-5, with 7 bases lining up with TRBD2. The CDR3 spans 15 residues. The germline gives CDR1 MDHEN, CDR2 SYDVKM. After removal of 5 bases from V and 4 bases from J, the junction contained 10 bases not matched to a gene. The CDR3 protein is CASSPQGGGGETQYF. The CDR3 DNA sequence: TGTGCCAGCAGTCCCCAGGGTGGGGGGGGAGAGACCCAGTACTTC. The full variable domain, in which reference TRBV28 and TRBJ2-5 provide the parts outside the CDR3, is DVKVTQSSRYLVKRTGEKVFLECVQDMDHENMFWYRQDPGLGLRLIYFSYDVKMKEKGDIPEGYSVSREKKERFSLILESASTNQTSMYLCASSPQGGGGETQYFGPGTRLLVL.

The chain combines TRBV11-2 with TRBJ1-5; no reliable D call. Germline V gives CDR1 SGHAT, CDR2 FQNNGV. The CDR3 contains 14 residues. V shed 2 bases and J shed 3 bases, with 8 bases lying between them. The CDR3: CASSLNTHNQPQHF. The CDR3 DNA reads TGTGCCAGCAGCTTAAACACGCACAATCAGCCCCAGCATTTT.

The rearrangement links TRBV29-1 to TRBJ1-2, with TRBD1 as a possible D gene (5 bases). Trimming removed 4 bases from V and 9 bases from J, with 12 bases in between. The CDR3 consists of 11 residues. Germline CDR1 SQVTM, CDR2 ANQGSEA. The CDR3 region has the DNA TGCAGCGTTGGCCCAGGGAAGAGCTACACCTTC. This translates into CSVGPGKSYTF.

This chain joins TRBV30 and TRBJ2-3; 7 bases are shared with TRBD1. Germline V lookup: CDR1 GTSNPN, CDR2 SVGIG (reference sequence). The CDR3 length is 14 residues. The V and J ends lost 1 base and 3 bases, in that order; junction bases with no gene match: 4. CDR3 region: CAWSGDRGTDTQYF. CDR3 sequence (DNA): TGTGCCTGGAGTGGGGACAGAGGAACAGATACGCAGTATTTT.

The J gene is TRBJ2-1, the V gene TRBV2, with TRBD2 matching over 10 bases. Germline loops: CDR1 SNHLY, CDR2 FYNNEI. V dropped 6 bases and J dropped 7; count of bases not matched to a gene: 3. The CDR3 contains 13 residues. Here the CDR3 DNA reads TGTGCCAGCAGAAGCGGGAGGGCAAATGAGCAGTTCTTC. This translates into CASRSGRANEQFF.

This CDR3 is CASSLRQGTVDWQFF. The CDR3, as DNA: TGTGCCAGCAGCTTACGACAGGGTACCGTGGATTGGCAGTTCTTC. The chain couples TRBV11-3 to TRBJ2-1; TRBD1 agrees at 7 bases. V shed 2 bases, J shed 12 bases, and the junction held 13 bases outside the gene matches. This CDR3 contains 15 residues. The V gene's germline CDR1 is SGHNT and CDR2 YENEEA.

This clone appeared once. Written as DNA, the CDR3 is TGTGCCAGCAGTTCTGGGACAGGGCGCCCGGTAGGCAATCAGCCCCAGCATTTT. Encoded protein: CASSSGTGRPVGNQPQHF. V gene TRBV27 combines with J gene TRBJ1-5; 9 bases fit TRBD1. J gave up 2 bases and V 4 bases, and 12 bases lay outside the gene matches. The germline V gene has CDR1 MNHEY and CDR2 SMNVEV (reference sequence). The CDR3 extends over 18 amino acids.

The genes are TRBV14 and TRBJ1-4; no clear D gene. The CDR3 has 13 amino acids. The V and J ends lost 3 bases and 10 bases respectively, with 12 bases between them. The germline V gene encodes CDR1 SGHDN and CDR2 FVKESK. CDR3 bases: TGTGCCAGCAGCCAGGCTCCCGGGAGAAAACTGTTTTTT. Translated: CASSQAPGRKLFF. Full variable domain (remainder filled in from reference TRBV14 and TRBJ1-4): EAGVTQFPSHSVIEKGQTVTLRCDPISGHDNLYWYRRVMGKEIKFLLHFVKESKQDESGMPNNRFLAERTGGTYSTLKVQPAELEDSGVYFCASSQAPGRKLFFGSGTQLSVL.

V gene TRBV4-2 combines with J gene TRBJ2-7; D not certain. Trimming removed 0 bases at V and 3 bases at J, with 9 bases between. CDR1 and CDR2 (germline): LGHNA, YNFKEQ. This CDR3 contains 14 residues. For the CDR3, the DNA is TGTGCCAGCAGCCAAGACGGAGAGTTCTACGAGCAGTACTTC. This codes for CASSQDGEFYEQYF.